The 17 T cell receptor beta chains below come from one sample, sequenced in a study of cytomegalovirus exposure and HLA in healthy donors. The PCR used 60 Vbeta and 13 Jbeta primers. Sequencing used immunoSEQ multiplex PCR; TCRdb keeps in-frame clones, though not all of them. The sample has about 64,000 clones; the top ten hold approximately 4%. The material sequenced was PBMCs. The receptors derive from a young woman in good health and CMV-seronegative.

The chain uses TRBV5-1 and TRBJ2-1; 10 nucleotides agree with TRBD1. The V segment lost 5 bases and the J segment 6 bases; nucleotides outside the gene matches: 11. CDR1 SGHRS and CDR2 YFSETQ come from the germline V gene. The CDR3 covers 16 residues. CDR3 bases: TGCGCCAGCAGGACTTTGACAGGGGGCGGTGTCAATGAGCAGTTCTTC. Translated, it gives CASRTLTGGGVNEQFF. The entire variable domain, with the rest obtained from reference TRBV5-1 and TRBJ2-1, is as follows: KAGVTQTPRYLIKTRGQQVTLSCSPISGHRSVSWYQQTPGQGLQFLFEYFSETQRNKGNFPGRFSGRQFSNSRSEMNVSTLELGDSALYLCASRTLTGGGVNEQFFGPGTRLTVL.

V is TRBV6-5 and J is TRBJ2-1, with a weak D call TRBD2 (5 bases). The CDR3 covers 14 residues. V lost 0 bases, J lost 9 bases, and 12 bases lay in between. CDR1 and CDR2 from the germline V gene are MNHEY and SVGAGI. In nucleotides, the CDR3 is TGTGCCAGCAGTTACTCCGACGGGGTTCGTGAGCAGTTCTTC. Translation gives CASSYSDGVREQFF.

The chain carries TRBV6-1 and TRBJ1-6; D is unclear. Germline V gene lookup returns CDR1 MNHNS and CDR2 SASEGT. This CDR3 has 13 residues. Trimming removed 4 bases from V and 10 bases from J, with 11 bases in between. In DNA, the CDR3 is TGTGCCAGCAGTGGGCAGGCAGAATCACCCCTCCACTTT. Translated: CASSGQAESPLHF.

V is TRBV7-2 and J is TRBJ1-2; D is perhaps TRBD1 (6 bases). The germline V gene has CDR1 SGHTA and CDR2 FQGNSA. The CDR3 has 16 residues. Trimming pared 5 bases from V and 6 bases from J, leaving 22 bases between. CDR3 bases: TGTGCCAGCAGCAACTCACAGGGTTCCTACTTCGATGGCTACACCTTC. As protein: CASSNSQGSYFDGYTF.

The chain has TRBV29-1 and TRBJ2-3, with D maybe TRBD2 (6 bases). Germline-derived CDR1 and CDR2 are SQVTM and ANQGSEA. V lost 7 bases and J lost 2, with 19 bases in between. The CDR3 runs to 15 residues. In DNA, the CDR3 is TGCAGCGGATCATGGGGGGAGAGTTACACAGATACGCAGTATTTT. It specifies CSGSWGESYTDTQYF.

The rearrangement links TRBV6-5 to TRBJ2-3; D remains ambiguous. This CDR3 has 11 residues. V was pared by 7 bases and J by 5 bases, with 7 bases between. Germline V gene data show CDR1 as MNHEY and CDR2 as SVGAGI. The CDR3 region has the DNA TGTGCCAGCACCTACCTAGATACGCAGTATTTT. Its translation is CASTYLDTQYF.

This chain connects TRBV11-3 to TRBJ2-1; 8 bases are a match to TRBD2. The ends lost 8 bases at V and 6 bases at J; junction bases unmatched: 12. This CDR3 comprises 15 residues. CDR1 and CDR2 from the germline V gene are SGHNT and YENEEA. The CDR3 DNA reads TGTGCCAGCGCTACGGGACTAGGCTCCCTCAATGAGCAGTTCTTC. Protein: CASATGLGSLNEQFF. The full variable domain, completed using reference TRBV11-3 and TRBJ2-1, is EAGVVQSPRYKIIEKKQPVAFWCNPISGHNTLYWYLQNLGQGPELLIRYENEEAVDDSQLPKDRFSAERLKGVDSTLKIQPAELGDSAVYLCASATGLGSLNEQFFGPGTRLTVL.

A word on this clone: This sample also contains other DNA sequences that code for the same CDR3. The chain links TRBV6-5 to TRBJ2-7; TRBD1 might be the D (5 bases). V lost 5 bases to trimming and J lost 0 bases, with 14 bases between them. The CDR3 sequence is 15 residues long. Germline-derived CDR1 and CDR2 are MNHEY and SVGAGI. CDR3 protein: CASSTGPRSSYEQYF. The CDR3 DNA sequence: TGTGCCAGCAGTACAGGACCAAGGAGCTCCTACGAGCAGTACTTC.

This chain links TRBV25-1 with TRBJ1-5; TRBD1 agrees at 7 bases. The length of the CDR3 is 13 residues. Germline V CDR1 and CDR2: MGHDK, SYGVNS. The V and J ends lost 6 bases and 5 bases, in that order; junction bases with no gene match: 4. The CDR3 nucleotides read TGTGCCAGCAGAGGGACAGTTGATCAGCCCCAGCATTTT. Protein: CASRGTVDQPQHF.

The chain couples TRBV2 to TRBJ1-2; D is undetermined. Trimming shortened V by 7 bases and J by 8 bases, and 29 bases separated the two germline ends. The CDR3 extends over 17 amino acids. Germline V lookup: CDR1 SNHLY, CDR2 FYNNEI. CDR3 DNA: TGTGCCAGCACCCCGGGTGCAGCCACCCTCGCAGTAAGGGGCTACACCTTC. Translated: CASTPGAATLAVRGYTF.

The CDR3 nucleotides are TGCAGCGTTGGCCTACCGACGGGTGAGCAGTTCTTC. The encoded protein is CSVGLPTGEQFF. The chain carries TRBV29-1 and TRBJ2-1; D ambiguous. The CDR3 length is 12 residues. Germline CDR1 is SQVTM and CDR2 is ANQGSEA. V lost 4 bases and J 9 bases, leaving 13 bases between the germline ends.

The V call is TRBV15, the J call TRBJ2-2; TRBD1 matches 10 bases. The CDR3 contains 16 residues. The ends lost 3 bases at V and 5 bases at J; junction bases unmatched: 6. CDR1 is LNHNV and CDR2 is YYDKDF in the germline V gene (reference sequence). CDR3 DNA sequence: TGTGCCACCAGCAGGGGGACAGGGGACCTTACCGGGGAGCTGTTTTTT. Protein sequence: CATSRGTGDLTGELFF.

The rearrangement joins TRBV9 to TRBJ2-7; D is possibly TRBD2 (5 bases). In germline, CDR1 is SGDLS, CDR2 YYNGEE. The CDR3 runs to 13 residues. The germline V and J ends were trimmed by 4 bases and 5 bases, with 13 bases remaining between them. Here the CDR3 DNA reads TGTGCCAGCAGCCCAGAAGACGGGGACGAGCAGTACTTC. This codes for CASSPEDGDEQYF.

The chain couples TRBV4-1 to TRBJ1-2, with TRBD1 matching 9 bases. Germline values: CDR1 MGHRA, CDR2 YSYEKL. The CDR3 is 17 amino acids. After removal of 1 base from V and 8 bases from J, the junction contained 14 bases not matched to a gene. CDR3 coding DNA: TGCGCCAGCAGCCAAGCCCACCCCGGGACAGGGCTAAGGGGCTACACCTTC. Protein sequence: CASSQAHPGTGLRGYTF.

The chain joins TRBV30 to TRBJ2-1, with unresolved D. Germline values: CDR1 GTSNPN, CDR2 SVGIG (reference sequence). This CDR3 contains 15 residues. V gave up 7 bases and J gave up 0 bases, with 16 bases separating them. For the CDR3, the DNA is TGTGCCTCTCGACCGAACTATCCCTCCTACAATGAGCAGTTCTTC. Its translation: CASRPNYPSYNEQFF.

The chain recombines TRBV5-4 with TRBJ2-7, with TRBD2 matching 8 bases. Germline assignment: CDR1 SGHNT and CDR2 YYREEE (reference sequence). V was clipped by 3 bases and J by 3 bases; unmatched bases: 5. The CDR3 spans 14 residues. The CDR3 sequence is CASSSAGVHYEQYF. The CDR3 coding sequence is TGTGCCAGCAGCTCAGCGGGAGTACACTACGAGCAGTACTTC.

The gene calls are TRBV7-2 and TRBJ2-5; D uncertain. This CDR3 spans 14 amino acids. The V gene's germline CDR1 is SGHTA and CDR2 FQGNSA. Trimming removed 5 bases at V and 4 bases at J, with 14 bases between. The CDR3 nucleotides are TGTGCCAGCAGCCGCCTCCGTACGGGAGAGACCCAGTACTTC. Translated, it gives CASSRLRTGETQYF.